One sample yielded the 2 T cell receptor beta chains listed below, sequenced in a study of CD8+CD57+ T cells in acquired aplastic anemia. Template material for TCR beta VDJ and CDR3 profiling consisted of genomic DNA. Using its own MiXCR run on the reads, TCRdb lists one record per CDR3 protein. The sample records a few hundred thousand distinct CDR3 sequences, over 25% being singletons. In patients chosen for sequencing, flow cytometry had shown CD8+CD57+ cell expansion. Sequencing was done on a sample of sorted CD4+, CD8+, or CD8+CD57+ T cells (not recorded which) from PBMCs. Receptors originate from a human donor with aplastic anemia.

The V call is TRBV14, the J call TRBJ2-7; 8 bases match TRBD2. Germline trimming cut 5 bases from V and 2 bases from J; bases unmatched to any gene: 5. The CDR3 contains 14 residues. Germline loops: CDR1 SGHDN, CDR2 FVKESK. DNA for the CDR3: TGTGCCAGCAGCTTAATAGCGGGGCCCTACGAGCAGTACTTC. Translating gives CASSLIAGPYEQYF. Together with reference TRBV14 and TRBJ2-7, the CDR3 gives the full variable domain: EAGVTQFPSHSVIEKGQTVTLRCDPISGHDNLYWYRRVMGKEIKFLLHFVKESKQDESGMPNNRFLAERTGGTYSTLKVQPAELEDSGVYFCASSLIAGPYEQYFGPGTRLTVT.

The chain carries TRBV29-1 and TRBJ1-3, with a tentative D call TRBD1 (6 bases). This CDR3 has 15 residues. The V end lost 3 bases, the J end lost 2 bases, and 14 bases lay between the germline ends. The germline V gene has CDR1 SQVTM and CDR2 ANQGSEA. CDR3 in DNA: TGCAGCGTTGATTCCCGGACAGTACCTGGAAACACCATATATTTT. Translation: CSVDSRTVPGNTIYF.